The 29 T cell receptor beta chains presented below share a single source sample, sequenced in a study of blood T cell repertoires in COVID-19. Generated by immunoSEQ multiplex PCR, the TCRdb table keeps only in-frame clones and is missing some. Seen here are 250,000 to 400,000 clones, approximately 91% observed once, and the top ten hold approximately 5.5%. The sequencing sample was made of PBMCs or T cells enriched from blood (not recorded which). The receptor source for this set is a man aged 55-75 years who had recovered from COVID-19.

The chain combines TRBV5-1 with TRBJ2-7, with TRBD1 matching over 7 bases. Unmatched junction bases numbered 3, after V lost 6 bases and J lost 0 bases. CDR3 size: 13 residues. CDR1 is SGHRS, CDR2 YFSETQ, per germline. The CDR3 protein is CASTRDSSYEQYF. CDR3 DNA sequence: TGCGCCAGCACCCGGGACAGCTCCTACGAGCAGTACTTC.

This clone was detected only once. The gene calls are TRBV28 and TRBJ2-7; D is possibly TRBD2 (6 bases). Trimming took 6 bases from V and 2 from J, leaving 17 bases between them. Germline V gene sequence: CDR1 MDHEN, CDR2 SYDVKM. This CDR3 has 15 amino acids. The CDR3 DNA sequence: TGTGCCAGCAGCCCCGGATCGGCGGGGACCTACGAGCAGTACTTC. Its translation: CASSPGSAGTYEQYF.

The rearrangement joins TRBV7-2 to TRBJ2-1; no clear D. Trimming removed 1 base at V and 4 bases at J, with 14 bases between. From germline, CDR1 is SGHTA and CDR2 FQGNSA. This CDR3 is built from 16 residues. The CDR3 region has the DNA TGTGCCAGCAGCTTAGGTCCGTTTCTAGATTACAATGAGCAGTTCTTC. It specifies CASSLGPFLDYNEQFF.

The gene calls are TRBV5-1 and TRBJ2-1; 11 bases map to TRBD2. Trimming removed 3 bases from V and 5 bases from J; junction bases left unmatched: 1. Germline CDR1 is SGHRS and CDR2 is YFSETQ. The CDR3 covers 14 residues. This CDR3 reads CASSSTSGNNEQFF. The CDR3 DNA follows: TGCGCCAGCAGCTCGACTAGCGGGAACAATGAGCAGTTCTTC.

The chain has TRBV6-2 or TRBV6-3 and TRBJ2-7; 9 bases are shared with TRBD1. V dropped 9 bases and J dropped 3; count of bases not matched to a gene: 12. Germline V gene sequence: CDR1 MNHEY, CDR2 SVGEGT. This CDR3 contains 15 residues. CDR3 region: CASSGWDRDIYEQYF. CDR3 DNA: TGTGCCAGTAGCGGGTGGGACAGGGACATCTACGAGCAGTACTTC.

This chain connects TRBV9 to TRBJ2-6, with D perhaps TRBD1 (6 bases). This CDR3 is 16 amino acids long. Germline CDR1 is SGDLS and CDR2 is YYNGEE. Trimming stripped 3 bases from V and 0 bases from J, with 10 bases between. The CDR3 nucleotides are TGTGCCAGCAGCGCAAGGACAGACTCTGGGGCCAACGTCCTGACTTTC. Its translation: CASSARTDSGANVLTF.

The chain recombines TRBV5-4 with TRBJ1-1; D is undetermined. The CDR3 is 14 residues long. The germline CDR1 and CDR2 sequences are SGHNT and YYREEE (reference sequence). Trimming removed 2 bases from V and 0 bases from J, with 8 bases in between. The CDR3 DNA is TGTGCCAGCAGCTTAGGAGGAATGAACACTGAAGCTTTCTTT. Its protein is CASSLGGMNTEAFF.

The genes are TRBV6-4 and TRBJ2-3; D gene ambiguous. Per the germline V gene, CDR1 is MRHNA and CDR2 is SNTAGT. V was trimmed by 2 bases and J by 2 bases, leaving 14 bases between them. The CDR3 spans 16 residues. The CDR3 sequence is CASSDRQGSATDTQYF. In nucleotides, the CDR3 is TGTGCCAGCAGTGACCGACAAGGTTCAGCCACAGATACGCAGTATTTT.

The CDR3: CASSSKTGNDVLTF. CDR3 nucleotides: TGTGCCAGCAGCAGTAAGACAGGGAACGACGTCCTGACTTTC. This chain links TRBV5-4 with TRBJ2-6, with 7 bases that match TRBD1. With 4 bases clipped from V and 11 bases from J, the junction kept 9 bases outside the gene matches. The CDR3 spans 14 residues. Germline V CDR1 and CDR2: SGHNT, YYREEE (reference sequence).

V gene TRBV2 combines with J gene TRBJ2-6; D is perhaps TRBD1 (5 bases). The length of the CDR3 is 14 residues. CDR1 SNHLY and CDR2 FYNNEI come from the germline V gene. The germline V and J ends were trimmed by 7 bases and 2 bases, with 9 bases remaining between them. The CDR3 loop reads CASTQQAGANVLTF. The CDR3 nucleotides are TGTGCCAGCACGCAACAGGCTGGGGCCAACGTCCTGACTTTC.

Worth noting for this clone: Germline is not matched at one junction end, which may reflect a read error. The chain employs TRBV28 and TRBJ1-2; 7 bases match TRBD1. The germline CDR1 and CDR2 sequences are MDHEN and SYDVKM. There are 12 residues in the CDR3. Here the CDR3 DNA reads TGTGCCAGCAGCTTTATGGGCAGGGGGGAACTATTC. This sequence encodes CASSFMGRGELF.

The chain employs TRBV5-4 and TRBJ2-1; 7 bases map to TRBD2. The CDR3 runs 15 residues. Germline V lookup: CDR1 SGHNT, CDR2 YYREEE (reference sequence). The V and J ends lost 3 bases and 7 bases, in that order; junction bases with no gene match: 10. In DNA form, the CDR3 reads TGTGCCAGCAGCTCTAGCGGTTCCTTGAGGAATGAGCAGTTCTTC. It translates to CASSSSGSLRNEQFF.

The V gene is TRBV28, the J gene TRBJ1-2; 9 bases agree with TRBD1. Germline CDR1 and CDR2: MDHEN and SYDVKM. This CDR3 spans 17 amino acids. The junction had 16 bases not matched to a gene; V was cut back by 5 bases and J by 6 bases. CDR3 nucleotides: TGTGCCAGCAGTCCCCCCGGGACAGGGACCTTGGGGGATGGCTACACCTTC. This codes for CASSPPGTGTLGDGYTF.

The chain joins TRBV7-2 to TRBJ1-3; perhaps TRBD1 as D (5 bases). The germline gives CDR1 SGHTA, CDR2 FQGNSA. The CDR3 has 17 amino acids. The V end was cut by 1 base, the J end by 4 bases, with 17 bases between. This chain's CDR3 is CASSLGFGRANGNTIYF. The CDR3 DNA sequence: TGTGCCAGCAGCTTAGGTTTCGGCAGGGCAAACGGAAACACCATATATTTT.

The V gene is TRBV28, the J gene TRBJ1-3, with 7 bases identical to TRBD1. CDR1 MDHEN and CDR2 SYDVKM come from the germline V gene. The V and J ends lost 5 bases and 0 bases, in that order; junction bases with no gene match: 13. The CDR3 is made up of 18 amino acids. As DNA, the CDR3 is TGTGCCAGCAGTACCTTGGACAGGCTGGTTCTCTCTGGAAACACCATATATTTT. This translates into CASSTLDRLVLSGNTIYF.

This rearrangement joins TRBV27 to TRBJ2-3; 10 bases align to TRBD1. The CDR3 extends over 14 amino acids. Trimming cost V 4 bases and J 5 bases; bases outside gene matches: 3. Germline V lookup: CDR1 MNHEY, CDR2 SMNVEV (reference sequence). CDR3 bases: TGTGCCAGCAGTTGGGACAGGGGAAAAGATACGCAGTATTTT. Translated, it gives CASSWDRGKDTQYF.

In this sample, this clone turned up once. This chain joins TRBV6-5 and TRBJ2-1; possible D gene TRBD1, 6 bases. The V gene's germline CDR1 is MNHEY and CDR2 SVGAGI. The CDR3 is made up of 15 amino acids. Trimming took 2 bases from V and 7 from J, leaving 15 bases between them. CDR3 nucleotides: TGTGCCAGCAGTTACGTTGCGGCCAGGGGAAATGAGCAGTTCTTC. It is translated as CASSYVAARGNEQFF.

This sequence joins TRBV10-3 and TRBJ1-1; 9 bases match TRBD1. Germline CDR1 reads ENHRY; CDR2 reads SYGVKD. The CDR3 contains 14 residues. With 7 bases clipped from V and 3 bases from J, the junction kept 6 bases outside the gene matches. CDR3 bases: TGTGCCATCATCCCGGACAGGGGAGACACTGAAGCTTTCTTT. As protein: CAIIPDRGDTEAFF.

The V call is TRBV12-3 or TRBV12-4, the J call TRBJ1-1; D not certain. The CDR3 is 13 amino acids. Trimming took 3 bases from V and 2 from J, leaving 7 bases between them. The CDR3 protein is CASSFAGNTEAFF. In DNA, the CDR3 is TGTGCCAGCAGTTTCGCAGGAAACACTGAAGCTTTCTTT.

A remark on this clone: The same CDR3 also results from other DNA sequences found in this sample. In DNA, the CDR3 is TGTGCCAGCTCACCCCCGGGACAGGGTGGTGAAAAACTGTTTTTT. Its translation: CASSPPGQGGEKLFF. The V gene is TRBV18, the J gene TRBJ1-4; 9 bases are shared with TRBD1. There are 15 residues in the CDR3. The germline V gene encodes CDR1 KGHSH and CDR2 LQKENI. V trimming: 3 bases; J trimming: 7 bases; junction bases outside the gene matches: 6.

This sequence joins TRBV19 and TRBJ2-2; a weak D match, TRBD1 (6 bases). The CDR3 is 14 amino acids. V was pared by 9 bases and J by 0 bases, with 11 bases between. The V gene's germline CDR1 is LNHDA and CDR2 SQIVND (reference sequence). CDR3 sequence reads: CARRDRSNTGELFF. CDR3 bases: TGTGCCAGAAGAGACAGGTCGAACACCGGGGAGCTGTTTTTT.

This clone was detected a few times. The genes are TRBV28 and TRBJ1-4; D perhaps matches TRBD1 (5 bases). The CDR3 has 12 amino acids. The V gene lost 11 bases and the J gene lost 6 bases, with 13 bases spanning the gap. The germline V gene has CDR1 MDHEN and CDR2 SYDVKM. The CDR3 reads CAARGLYEKLFF. In DNA form, the CDR3 reads TGTGCCGCTAGGGGTCTATATGAAAAACTGTTTTTT.

This clone was detected once. CDR3 sequence: CASSVDGLLNQPQHF. The CDR3 DNA is TGTGCCAGCAGCGTAGACGGACTGCTAAATCAGCCCCAGCATTTT. This sequence joins TRBV9 and TRBJ1-5; no clear D. The CDR3 has 15 residues. V was pared by 0 bases and J by 4 bases, with 11 bases between. Germline V gene data show CDR1 as SGDLS and CDR2 as YYNGEE.

J is TRBJ1-2 and V is TRBV12-3 or TRBV12-4; D remains ambiguous. V lost 6 bases, J lost 5 bases, and 13 bases lay in between. This CDR3 comprises 13 residues. This CDR3 reads CASSEQRSYGYTF. The CDR3 nucleotides read TGTGCCAGCAGCGAACAGAGATCATATGGCTACACCTTC.

The V gene is TRBV18, the J gene TRBJ2-1; the D gene is possibly TRBD1 (6 bases). Trimming took 5 bases from V and 1 from J, leaving 15 bases between them. Germline loops: CDR1 KGHSH, CDR2 LQKENI. The CDR3 consists of 16 residues. The DNA of the CDR3 is TGTGCCAGCTCAGGCTTCAGGGGTAAGTCCTACAATGAGCAGTTCTTC. Protein sequence: CASSGFRGKSYNEQFF.

This clone was detected only a few times. The chain joins TRBV5-6 to TRBJ1-3; 7 positions match TRBD1. Germline V gene sequence: CDR1 SGHDT, CDR2 YYEEEE. Unmatched junction bases numbered 10, after V lost 5 bases and J lost 2 bases. The CDR3 runs to 16 residues. This CDR3 reads CASSIHRGTTGNTIYF. CDR3 in DNA: TGTGCCAGCAGTATACACAGGGGTACTACTGGAAACACCATATATTTT.

The chain joins TRBV10-3 to TRBJ2-1, with 15 bases fitting TRBD2. J lost 9 bases, V lost 2 bases, and 5 bases had no gene match. There are 16 residues in the CDR3. Germline CDR1 is ENHRY and CDR2 is SYGVKD. The CDR3 sequence is CAISEGLAGGGSEQFF. The DNA for the CDR3 is TGTGCCATCAGTGAGGGACTAGCGGGAGGGGGTAGTGAGCAGTTCTTC.

The chain carries TRBV3-1 (or the pseudogene TRBV3-2) and TRBJ1-2; D unresolved. Germline V gives CDR1 LGHDT, CDR2 YNNKEL (reference sequence). The CDR3 has 14 amino acids. The V and J ends lost 4 bases and 6 bases respectively, with 15 bases between them. The CDR3 here is CASSPPRRANGYTF. Here the CDR3 DNA reads TGTGCCAGCAGCCCCCCCAGGCGGGCAAATGGCTACACCTTC.

The chain carries TRBV27 and TRBJ2-5; possible D gene TRBD1, 6 bases. The CDR3 is 14 residues long. The germline V gene has CDR1 MNHEY and CDR2 SMNVEV (reference sequence). V was cut by 8 bases and J by 3 bases, with 16 bases left in between. The CDR3 DNA is TGTGCCAGCTCAGACAGGTCTCCAAAAGAGACCCAGTACTTC. Residues: CASSDRSPKETQYF.